This TCR beta chain was sequenced in a study of T cells in localized non-small cell lung cancer. Method: immunoSEQ multiplex PCR; TCRdb's copy keeps in-frame clones and lacks some. The sample records fewer than 45,000 clones, about 88% being singletons. There are 15 residues in the CDR3. Germline CDR1 is MGHRA and CDR2 is YSYEKL. With 3 bases removed from V and 5 bases from J, the gap between germline ends came to 11 bases. The receptor was derived from a woman aged 18 to 55 with stage III lung adenocarcinoma. The sample in question was peripheral blood, obtained before any cancer treatment. The chain has TRBV4-1 and TRBJ1-6; D not resolved. CDR3 residues: CASSQGRVDNSPLHF. The CDR3 bases are TGCGCCAGCAGCCAGGGGAGGGTTGATAATTCACCCCTCCACTTT.